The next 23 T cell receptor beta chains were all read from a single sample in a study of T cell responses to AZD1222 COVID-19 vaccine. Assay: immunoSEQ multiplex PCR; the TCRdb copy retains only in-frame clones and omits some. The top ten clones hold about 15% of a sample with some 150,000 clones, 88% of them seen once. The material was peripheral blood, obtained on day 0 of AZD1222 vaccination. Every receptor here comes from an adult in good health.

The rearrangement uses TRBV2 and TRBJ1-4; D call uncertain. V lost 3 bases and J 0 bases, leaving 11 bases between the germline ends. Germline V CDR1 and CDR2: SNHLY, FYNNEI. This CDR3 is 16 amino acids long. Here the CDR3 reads CASSEPTLATNEKLFF. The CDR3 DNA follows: TGTGCCAGCAGTGAGCCGACACTTGCAACTAATGAAAAACTGTTTTTT.

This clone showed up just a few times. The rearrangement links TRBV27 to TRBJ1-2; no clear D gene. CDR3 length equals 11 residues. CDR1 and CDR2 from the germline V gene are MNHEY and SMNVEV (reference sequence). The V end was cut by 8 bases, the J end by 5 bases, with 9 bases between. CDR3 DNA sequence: TGTGCCAGCGGACCTTTGTATGGCTACACCTTC. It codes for CASGPLYGYTF.

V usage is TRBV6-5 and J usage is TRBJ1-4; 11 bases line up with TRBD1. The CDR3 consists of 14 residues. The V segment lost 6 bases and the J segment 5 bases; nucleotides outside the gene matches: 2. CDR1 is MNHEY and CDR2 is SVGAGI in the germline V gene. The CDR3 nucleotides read TGTGCCAGCAGCCGGACAGGGGGCAATGAAAAACTGTTTTTT. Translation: CASSRTGGNEKLFF.

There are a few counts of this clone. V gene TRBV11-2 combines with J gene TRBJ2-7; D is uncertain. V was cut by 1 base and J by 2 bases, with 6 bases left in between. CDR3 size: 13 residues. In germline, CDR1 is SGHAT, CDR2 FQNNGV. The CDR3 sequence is CASSLVAPYEQYF. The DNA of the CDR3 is TGTGCCAGCAGCTTAGTCGCGCCCTACGAGCAGTACTTC.

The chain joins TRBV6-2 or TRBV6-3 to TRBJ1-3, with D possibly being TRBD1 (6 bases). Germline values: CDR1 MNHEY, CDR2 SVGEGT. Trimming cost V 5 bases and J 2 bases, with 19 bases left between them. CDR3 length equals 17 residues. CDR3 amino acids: CASSTSSRTAAGNTIYF. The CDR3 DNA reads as TGTGCCAGCAGTACCTCATCGCGGACAGCGGCTGGAAACACCATATATTTT.

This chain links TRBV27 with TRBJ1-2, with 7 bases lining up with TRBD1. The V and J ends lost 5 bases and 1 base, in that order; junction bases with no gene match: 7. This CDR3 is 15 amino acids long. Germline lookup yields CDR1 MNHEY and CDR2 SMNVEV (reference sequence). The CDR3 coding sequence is TGTGCCAGCAGTCTAACAGGGGCAGGTAACTATGGCTACACCTTC. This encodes CASSLTGAGNYGYTF.

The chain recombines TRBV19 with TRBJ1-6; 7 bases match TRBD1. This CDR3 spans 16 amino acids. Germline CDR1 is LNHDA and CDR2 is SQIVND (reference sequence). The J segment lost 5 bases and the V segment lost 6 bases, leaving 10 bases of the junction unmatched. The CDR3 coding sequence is TGTGCCAGTAGGACCGCCGGGACAGACGATAATTCACCCCTCCACTTT. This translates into CASRTAGTDDNSPLHF.

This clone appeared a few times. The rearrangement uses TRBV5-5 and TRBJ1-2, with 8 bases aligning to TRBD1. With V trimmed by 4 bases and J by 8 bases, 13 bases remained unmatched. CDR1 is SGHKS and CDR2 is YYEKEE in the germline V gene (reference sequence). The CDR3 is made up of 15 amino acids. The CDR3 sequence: CASSPPPDRAGGYTF. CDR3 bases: TGTGCCAGCAGCCCCCCACCGGACAGGGCGGGGGGCTACACCTTC.

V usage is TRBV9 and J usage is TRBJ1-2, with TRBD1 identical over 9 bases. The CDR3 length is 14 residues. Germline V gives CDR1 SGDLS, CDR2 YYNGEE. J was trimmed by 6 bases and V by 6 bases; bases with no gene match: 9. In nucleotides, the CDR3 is TGTGCCAGCACTCTAACCGGGACAGGGAATGGCTACACCTTC. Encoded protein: CASTLTGTGNGYTF. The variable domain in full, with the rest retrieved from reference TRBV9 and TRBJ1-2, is DSGVTQTPKHLITATGQRVTLRCSPRSGDLSVYWYQQSLDQGLQFLIQYYNGEERAKGNILERFSAQQFPDLHSELNLSSLELGDSALYFCASTLTGTGNGYTFGSGTRLTVV.

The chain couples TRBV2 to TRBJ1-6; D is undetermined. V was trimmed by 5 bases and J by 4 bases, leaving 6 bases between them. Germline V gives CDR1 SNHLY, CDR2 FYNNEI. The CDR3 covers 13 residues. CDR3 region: CASSPGYNSPLHF. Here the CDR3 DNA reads TGTGCCAGCAGTCCGGGGTATAATTCACCCCTCCACTTT.

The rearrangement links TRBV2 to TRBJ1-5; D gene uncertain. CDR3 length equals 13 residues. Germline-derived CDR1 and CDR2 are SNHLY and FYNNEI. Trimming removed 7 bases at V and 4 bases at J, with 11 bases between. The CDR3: CASTKEVNQPQHF. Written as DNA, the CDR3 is TGTGCCAGCACCAAGGAAGTAAATCAGCCCCAGCATTTT.

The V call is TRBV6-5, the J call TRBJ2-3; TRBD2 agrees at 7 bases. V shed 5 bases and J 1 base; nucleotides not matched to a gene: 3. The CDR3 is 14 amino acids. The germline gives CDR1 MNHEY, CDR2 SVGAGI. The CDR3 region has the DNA TGTGCCAGCAGTAACGCGGGGGGCACAGATACGCAGTATTTT. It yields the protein CASSNAGGTDTQYF.

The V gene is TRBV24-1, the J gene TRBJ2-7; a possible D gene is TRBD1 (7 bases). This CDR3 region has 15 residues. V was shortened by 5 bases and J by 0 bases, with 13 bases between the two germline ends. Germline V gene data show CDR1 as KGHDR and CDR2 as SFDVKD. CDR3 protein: CATSVAGGSSYEQYF. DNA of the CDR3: TGTGCCACCAGTGTTGCAGGGGGGAGCTCCTACGAGCAGTACTTC.

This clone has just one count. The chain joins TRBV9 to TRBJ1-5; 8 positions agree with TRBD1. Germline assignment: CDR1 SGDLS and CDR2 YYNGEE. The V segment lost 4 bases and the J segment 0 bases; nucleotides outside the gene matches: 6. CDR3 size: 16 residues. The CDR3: CASSPGTGHSNQPQHF. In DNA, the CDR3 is TGTGCCAGCAGCCCCGGGACAGGACATAGCAATCAGCCCCAGCATTTT.

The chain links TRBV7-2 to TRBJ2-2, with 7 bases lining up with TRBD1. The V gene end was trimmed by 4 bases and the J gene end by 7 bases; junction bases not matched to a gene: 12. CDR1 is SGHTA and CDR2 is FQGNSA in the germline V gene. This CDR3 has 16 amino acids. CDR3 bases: TGTGCCAGCAGCTCCACCCGACAGGGTTTGGGCGGGGAGCTGTTTTTT. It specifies CASSSTRQGLGGELFF.

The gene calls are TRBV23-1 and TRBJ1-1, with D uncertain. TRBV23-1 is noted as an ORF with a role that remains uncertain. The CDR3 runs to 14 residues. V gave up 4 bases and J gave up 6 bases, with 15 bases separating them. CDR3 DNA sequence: TGCGCCAGCAGTCCCCAAATGGGTAACTCTGAAGCTTTCTTT. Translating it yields CASSPQMGNSEAFF.

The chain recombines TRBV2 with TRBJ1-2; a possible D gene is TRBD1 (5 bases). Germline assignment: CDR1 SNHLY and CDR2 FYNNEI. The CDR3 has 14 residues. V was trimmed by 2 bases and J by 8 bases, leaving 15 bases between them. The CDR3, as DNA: TGTGCCAGCAGTGAATTGTACCAGGGTTCGGGCTACACCTTC. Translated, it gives CASSELYQGSGYTF.

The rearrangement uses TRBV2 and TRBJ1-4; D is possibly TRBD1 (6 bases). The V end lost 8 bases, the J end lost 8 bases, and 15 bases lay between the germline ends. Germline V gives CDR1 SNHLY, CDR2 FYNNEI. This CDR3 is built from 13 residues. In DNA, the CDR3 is TGTGCCAGCGGGGGCAGGGCCCAAGAAAAACTGTTTTTT. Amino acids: CASGGRAQEKLFF.

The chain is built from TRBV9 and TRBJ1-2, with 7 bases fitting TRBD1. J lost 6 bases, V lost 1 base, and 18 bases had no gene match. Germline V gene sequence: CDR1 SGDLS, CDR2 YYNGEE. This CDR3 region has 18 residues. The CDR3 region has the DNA TGTGCCAGCAGCGTAAATCCTACGCCCCAGGGGGGATTGGATGGCTACACCTTC. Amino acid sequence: CASSVNPTPQGGLDGYTF.

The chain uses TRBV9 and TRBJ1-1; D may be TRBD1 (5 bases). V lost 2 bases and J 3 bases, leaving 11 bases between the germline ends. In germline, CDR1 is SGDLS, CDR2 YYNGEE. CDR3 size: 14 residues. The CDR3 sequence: CASSVQVGDTEAFF. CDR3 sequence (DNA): TGTGCCAGCAGCGTCCAAGTAGGGGACACTGAAGCTTTCTTT.

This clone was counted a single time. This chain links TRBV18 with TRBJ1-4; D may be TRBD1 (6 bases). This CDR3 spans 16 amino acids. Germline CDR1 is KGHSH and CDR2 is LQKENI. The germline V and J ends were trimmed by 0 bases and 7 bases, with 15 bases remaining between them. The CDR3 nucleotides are TGTGCCAGCTCACCACCCGGGACAACGCGGGGTGAAAAACTGTTTTTT. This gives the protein CASSPPGTTRGEKLFF.

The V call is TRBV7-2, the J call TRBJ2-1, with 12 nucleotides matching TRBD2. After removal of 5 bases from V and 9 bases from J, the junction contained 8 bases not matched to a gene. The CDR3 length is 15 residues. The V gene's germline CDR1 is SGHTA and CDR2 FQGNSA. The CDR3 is CASSQGTSGPSEQFF. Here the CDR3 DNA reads TGTGCCAGCAGCCAAGGGACTAGCGGGCCCAGTGAGCAGTTCTTC.

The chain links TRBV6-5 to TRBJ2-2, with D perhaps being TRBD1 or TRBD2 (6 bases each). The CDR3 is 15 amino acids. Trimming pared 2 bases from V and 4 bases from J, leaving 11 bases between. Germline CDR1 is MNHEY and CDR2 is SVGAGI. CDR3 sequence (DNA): TGTGCCAGCAGTTACGAACGGGGGCGCACCGGGGAGCTGTTTTTT. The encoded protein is CASSYERGRTGELFF.